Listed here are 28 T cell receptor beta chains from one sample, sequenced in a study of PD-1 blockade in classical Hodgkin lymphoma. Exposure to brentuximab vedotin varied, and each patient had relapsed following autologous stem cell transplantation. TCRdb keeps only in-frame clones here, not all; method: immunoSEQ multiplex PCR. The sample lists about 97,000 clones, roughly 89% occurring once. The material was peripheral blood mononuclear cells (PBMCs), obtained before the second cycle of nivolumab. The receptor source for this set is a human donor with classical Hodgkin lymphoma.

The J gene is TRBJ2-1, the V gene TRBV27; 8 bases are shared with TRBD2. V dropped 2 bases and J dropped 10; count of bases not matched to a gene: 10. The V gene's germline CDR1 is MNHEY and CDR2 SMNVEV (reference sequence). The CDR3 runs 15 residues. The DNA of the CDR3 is TGTGCCAGCAGTTTACCCCCCGGCGGGGGGACCGAGCAGTTCTTC. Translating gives CASSLPPGGGTEQFF.

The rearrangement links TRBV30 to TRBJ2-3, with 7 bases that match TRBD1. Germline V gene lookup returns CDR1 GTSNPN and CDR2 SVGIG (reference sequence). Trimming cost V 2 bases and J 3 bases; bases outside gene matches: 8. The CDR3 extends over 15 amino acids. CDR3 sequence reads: CAWSTTGLRTDTQYF. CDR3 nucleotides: TGTGCCTGGAGTACGACAGGGCTTCGGACAGATACGCAGTATTTT. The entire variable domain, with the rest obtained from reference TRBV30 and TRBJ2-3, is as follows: SQTIHQWPATLVQPVGSPLSLECTVEGTSNPNLYWYRQAAGRGLQLLFYSVGIGQISSEVPQNLSASRPQDRQFILSSKKLLLSDSGFYLCAWSTTGLRTDTQYFGPGTRLTVL.

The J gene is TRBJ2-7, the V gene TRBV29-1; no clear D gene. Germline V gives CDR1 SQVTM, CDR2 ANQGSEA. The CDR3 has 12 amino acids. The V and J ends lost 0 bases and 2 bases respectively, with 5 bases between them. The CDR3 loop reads CSVEDRPYEQYF. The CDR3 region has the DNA TGCAGCGTTGAAGATCGACCCTACGAGCAGTACTTC.

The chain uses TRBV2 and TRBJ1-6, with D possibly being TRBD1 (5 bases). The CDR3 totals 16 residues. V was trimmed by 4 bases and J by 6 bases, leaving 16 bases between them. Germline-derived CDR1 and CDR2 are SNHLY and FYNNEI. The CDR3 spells CASSGPSGDRNSPLHF. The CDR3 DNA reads TGTGCCAGCAGTGGACCTTCGGGGGATCGTAATTCACCCCTCCACTTT. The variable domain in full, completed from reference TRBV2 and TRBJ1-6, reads EPEVTQTPSHQVTQMGQEVILRCVPISNHLYFYWYRQILGQKVEFLVSFYNNEISEKSEIFDDQFSVERPDGSNFTLKIRSTKLEDSAMYFCASSGPSGDRNSPLHFGNGTRLTVT.

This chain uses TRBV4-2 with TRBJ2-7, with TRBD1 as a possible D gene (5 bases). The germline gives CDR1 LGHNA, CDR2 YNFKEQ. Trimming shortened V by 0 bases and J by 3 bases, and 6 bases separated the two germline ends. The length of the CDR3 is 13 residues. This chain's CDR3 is CASSQDRDYEQYF. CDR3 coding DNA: TGTGCCAGCAGCCAAGACAGGGACTACGAGCAGTACTTC.

Here the CDR3 reads CASSPGTGEAKNIQYF. CDR3 sequence (DNA): TGCGCCAGCAGCCCCGGGACAGGGGAAGCCAAAAACATTCAGTACTTC. The chain has TRBV4-3 and TRBJ2-4; 10 nucleotides align to TRBD1. Looked up from germline, CDR1 is LGHNA and CDR2 is YSLEER. With V trimmed by 4 bases and J by 0 bases, 3 bases remained unmatched. The CDR3 length is 16 residues.

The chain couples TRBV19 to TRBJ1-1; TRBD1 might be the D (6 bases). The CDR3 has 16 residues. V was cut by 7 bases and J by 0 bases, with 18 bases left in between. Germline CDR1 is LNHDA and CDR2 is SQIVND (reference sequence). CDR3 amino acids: CASMTTGTQMNTEAFF. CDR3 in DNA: TGTGCCAGTATGACAACAGGGACCCAGATGAACACTGAAGCTTTCTTT. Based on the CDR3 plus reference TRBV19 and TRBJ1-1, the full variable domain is DGGITQSPKYLFRKEGQNVTLSCEQNLNHDAMYWYRQDPGQGLRLIYYSQIVNDFQKGDIAEGYSVSREKKESFPLTVTSAQKNPTAFYLCASMTTGTQMNTEAFFGQGTRLTVV.

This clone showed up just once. CDR3 DNA: TGCAGCGTTTCAGTTGGGGGAACTGAAGCTTTCTTT. It codes for CSVSVGGTEAFF. The chain has TRBV29-1 and TRBJ1-1; D perhaps matches TRBD1 (5 bases). Germline lookup yields CDR1 SQVTM and CDR2 ANQGSEA. The CDR3 has 12 residues. V was cut by 5 bases and J by 5 bases, with 12 bases left in between.

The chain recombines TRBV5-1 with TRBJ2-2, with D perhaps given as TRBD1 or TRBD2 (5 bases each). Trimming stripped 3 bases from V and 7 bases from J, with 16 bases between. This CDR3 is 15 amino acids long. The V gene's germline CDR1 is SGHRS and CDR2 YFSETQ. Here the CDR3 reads CASSSTSGSSGELFF. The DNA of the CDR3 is TGCGCCAGCAGCTCCACCTCAGGGAGCAGCGGGGAGCTGTTTTTT.

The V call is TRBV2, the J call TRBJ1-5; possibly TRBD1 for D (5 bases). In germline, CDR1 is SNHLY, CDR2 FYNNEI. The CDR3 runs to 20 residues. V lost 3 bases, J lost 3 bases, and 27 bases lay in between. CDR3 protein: CASSEGGGNVKGRINQPQHF. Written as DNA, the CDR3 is TGTGCCAGCAGTGAGGGGGGTGGTAACGTCAAGGGACGGATCAATCAGCCCCAGCATTTT.

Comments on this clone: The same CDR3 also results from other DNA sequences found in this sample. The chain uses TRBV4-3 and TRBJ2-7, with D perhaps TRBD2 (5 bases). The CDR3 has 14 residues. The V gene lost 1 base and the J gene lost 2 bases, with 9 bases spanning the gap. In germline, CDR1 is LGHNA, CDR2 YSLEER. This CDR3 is CASSQGGGTYEQYF. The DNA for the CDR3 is TGCGCCAGCAGCCAAGGCGGAGGAACCTACGAGCAGTACTTC.

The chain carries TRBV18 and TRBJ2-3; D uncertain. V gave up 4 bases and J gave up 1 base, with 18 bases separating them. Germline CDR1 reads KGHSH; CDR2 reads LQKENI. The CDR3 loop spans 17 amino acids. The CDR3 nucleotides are TGTGCCAGCTCACGCGCTCCCCCCGCACAAGGCACAGATACGCAGTATTTT. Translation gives CASSRAPPAQGTDTQYF.

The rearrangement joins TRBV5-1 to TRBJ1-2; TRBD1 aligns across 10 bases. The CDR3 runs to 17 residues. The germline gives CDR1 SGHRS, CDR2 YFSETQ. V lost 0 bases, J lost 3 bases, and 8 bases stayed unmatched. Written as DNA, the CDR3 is TGCGCCAGCAGCTTGGACAAGGGGACAGGGGTCGACTATGGCTACACCTTC. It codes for CASSLDKGTGVDYGYTF.

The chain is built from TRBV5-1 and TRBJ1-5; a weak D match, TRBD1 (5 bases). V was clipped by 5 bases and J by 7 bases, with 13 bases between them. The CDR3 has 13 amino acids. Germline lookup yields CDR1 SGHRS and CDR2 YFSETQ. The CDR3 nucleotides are TGCGCCAGCAGTCTGGGGGGTGGGCAGCCCCAGCATTTT. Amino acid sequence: CASSLGGGQPQHF.

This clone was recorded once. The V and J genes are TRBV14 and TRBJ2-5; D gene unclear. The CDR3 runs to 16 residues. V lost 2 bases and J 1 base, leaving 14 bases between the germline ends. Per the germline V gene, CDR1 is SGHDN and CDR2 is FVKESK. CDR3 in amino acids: CASSQNGWQTQETQYF. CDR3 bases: TGTGCCAGCAGCCAAAATGGGTGGCAAACCCAAGAGACCCAGTACTTC.

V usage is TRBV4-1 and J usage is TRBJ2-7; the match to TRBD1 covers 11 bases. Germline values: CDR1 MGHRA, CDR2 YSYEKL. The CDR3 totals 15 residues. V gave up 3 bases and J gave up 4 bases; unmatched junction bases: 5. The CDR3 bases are TGCGCCAGCAGCCACTCGGGACAGGGGGTTTACGAGCAGTACTTC. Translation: CASSHSGQGVYEQYF.

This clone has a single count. The CDR3 sequence: CASSPPKGEWVYEQYF. In nucleotides, the CDR3 is TGTGCCAGCAGTCCACCGAAGGGGGAATGGGTCTACGAGCAGTACTTC. V usage is TRBV27 and J usage is TRBJ2-7; perhaps TRBD1 as D (6 bases). Germline V lookup: CDR1 MNHEY, CDR2 SMNVEV (reference sequence). The CDR3 has 16 residues. Trimming cost V 5 bases and J 3 bases, with 20 bases left between them.

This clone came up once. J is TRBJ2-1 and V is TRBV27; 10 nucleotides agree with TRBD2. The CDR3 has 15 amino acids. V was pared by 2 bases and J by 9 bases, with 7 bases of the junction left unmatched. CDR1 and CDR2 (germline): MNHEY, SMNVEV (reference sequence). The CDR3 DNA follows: TGTGCCAGCAGTTTAGGTAGCGGGGGGTCGGGTGAGCAGTTCTTC. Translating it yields CASSLGSGGSGEQFF.

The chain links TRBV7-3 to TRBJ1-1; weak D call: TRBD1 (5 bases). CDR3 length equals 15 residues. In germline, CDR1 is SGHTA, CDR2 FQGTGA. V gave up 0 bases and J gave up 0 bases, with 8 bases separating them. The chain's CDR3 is CASSLTGGMNTEAFF. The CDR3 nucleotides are TGTGCCAGCAGCTTAACGGGGGGAATGAACACTGAAGCTTTCTTT.

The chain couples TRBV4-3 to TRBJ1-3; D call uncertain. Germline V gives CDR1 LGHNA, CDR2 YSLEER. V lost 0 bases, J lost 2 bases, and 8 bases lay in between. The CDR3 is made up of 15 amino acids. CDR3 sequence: CASSQDHGTGNTIYF. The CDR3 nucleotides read TGCGCCAGCAGCCAAGATCACGGAACTGGAAACACCATATATTTT.

CDR3: CASSVQQGTSSNQPQHF. The CDR3, as DNA: TGTGCCAGTAGTGTACAACAGGGGACAAGTAGCAATCAGCCCCAGCATTTT. The rearrangement uses TRBV19 and TRBJ1-5; TRBD1 agrees at 7 bases. The CDR3 sequence is 17 residues long. CDR1 is LNHDA and CDR2 is SQIVND in the germline V gene (reference sequence). V trimming: 5 bases; J trimming: 0 bases; junction bases outside the gene matches: 10.

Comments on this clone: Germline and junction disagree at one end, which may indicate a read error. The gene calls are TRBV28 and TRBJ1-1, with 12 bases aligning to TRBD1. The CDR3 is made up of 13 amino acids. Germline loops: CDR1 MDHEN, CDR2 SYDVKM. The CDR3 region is CASSGTGGPFIAF. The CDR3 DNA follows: TGTGCCAGCAGTGGGACAGGGGGCCCGTTCATTGCCTTT.

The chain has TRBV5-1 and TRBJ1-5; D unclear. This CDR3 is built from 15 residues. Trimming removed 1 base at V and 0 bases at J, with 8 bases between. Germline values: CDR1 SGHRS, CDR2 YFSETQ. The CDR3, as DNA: TGCGCCAGCAGCTTGTACGGGTATAGCAATCAGCCCCAGCATTTT. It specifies CASSLYGYSNQPQHF. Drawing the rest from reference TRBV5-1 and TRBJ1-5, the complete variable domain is KAGVTQTPRYLIKTRGQQVTLSCSPISGHRSVSWYQQTPGQGLQFLFEYFSETQRNKGNFPGRFSGRQFSNSRSEMNVSTLELGDSALYLCASSLYGYSNQPQHFGDGTRLSIL.

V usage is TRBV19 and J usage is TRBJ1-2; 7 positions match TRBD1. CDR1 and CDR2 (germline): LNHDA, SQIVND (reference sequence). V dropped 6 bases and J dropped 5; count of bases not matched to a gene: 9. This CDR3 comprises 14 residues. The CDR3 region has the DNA TGTGCCAGTAGAGCGCAGGGGGGGTTGTATGGCTACACCTTC. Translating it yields CASRAQGGLYGYTF. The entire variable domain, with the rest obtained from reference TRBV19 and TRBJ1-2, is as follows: DGGITQSPKYLFRKEGQNVTLSCEQNLNHDAMYWYRQDPGQGLRLIYYSQIVNDFQKGDIAEGYSVSREKKESFPLTVTSAQKNPTAFYLCASRAQGGLYGYTFGSGTRLTVV.

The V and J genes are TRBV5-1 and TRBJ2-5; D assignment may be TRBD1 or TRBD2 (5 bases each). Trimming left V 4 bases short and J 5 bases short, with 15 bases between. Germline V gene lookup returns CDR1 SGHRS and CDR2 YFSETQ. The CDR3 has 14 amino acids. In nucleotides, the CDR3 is TGCGCCAGCAGCCTTACCTTTGAGGGGGAGACCCAGTACTTC. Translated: CASSLTFEGETQYF.

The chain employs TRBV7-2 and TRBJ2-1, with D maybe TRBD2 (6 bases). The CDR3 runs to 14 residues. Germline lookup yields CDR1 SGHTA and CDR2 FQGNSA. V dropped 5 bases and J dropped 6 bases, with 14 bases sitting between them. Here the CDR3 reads CASSHPTRPNEQFF. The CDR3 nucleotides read TGTGCCAGCAGCCATCCGACTAGACCCAATGAGCAGTTCTTC.

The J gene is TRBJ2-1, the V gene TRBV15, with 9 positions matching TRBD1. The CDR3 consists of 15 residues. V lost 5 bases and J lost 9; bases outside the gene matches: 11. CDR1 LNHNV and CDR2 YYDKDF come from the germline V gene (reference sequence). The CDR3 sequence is CATSALGQGFPEQFF. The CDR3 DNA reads TGTGCCACCAGCGCTCTGGGACAGGGTTTCCCTGAGCAGTTCTTC.

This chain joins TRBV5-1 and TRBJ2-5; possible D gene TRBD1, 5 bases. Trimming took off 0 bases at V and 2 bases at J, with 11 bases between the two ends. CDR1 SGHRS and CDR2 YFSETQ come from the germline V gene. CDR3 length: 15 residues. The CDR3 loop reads CASSLGSGWQETQYF. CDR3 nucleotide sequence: TGCGCCAGCAGCTTGGGTTCAGGGTGGCAAGAGACCCAGTACTTC.